Below, one T cell receptor (beta chain) is given with its context. What antigen it recognizes has not been identified. The record has no base qualities; no much larger clone is one base away. The sample has other DNA sequences that encode this CDR3 too. The CDR3, from cysteine to phenylalanine, totals 13 residues. The DNA shown is the 39-base CDR3, in frame from base 1. CDR1 SGHTA and CDR2 FQGNSA were looked up in the germline V gene. V is clipped by 5 bases and J by 5 bases, and the sequence between their germline boundaries is 10 bases long. Using the deep immunoSEQ assay, TCR CDR3 regions were amplified from genomic DNA by multiplex PCR. Extracted genomic DNA from each cell subset was distributed evenly across all wells of several immunoSEQ 96-well plates, and each plate was treated as a replicate. For sorted subsets, each replicate PCR was loaded with approximately 200 ng genomic DNA, equivalent to 30,000 to 35,000 T cell genomes. The purified libraries were quantified using a Qubit 3.0 fluorometer, sized with a Bioanalyzer 2100, and then quantified again using the KAPA Library Quantification kit. Every immunoSEQ 96-well plate was sequenced on a separate single-read 150-cycle Illumina NextSeq 550 flow cell. Per the source publication's procedure: The immunoSEQ output contained only junctional sequences without quality scores, so filtering could not match that applied to full-length reads. To assign V/J genes and CDR3, sequences were annotated using PyIR, a Python wrapper for IgBLAST v1.9, with IMGT germline references. Any read was removed if the V/J assignment was weak (E-value above 1e-6), the CDR3 was missing, or the read contained stop codons, out-of-frame junctions, or ambiguous translated residues. V3J clonotypes were defined as sequences sharing the same inferred V gene, J gene, and CDR3 amino acid sequence. Percentage overlap between repertoires was calculated by dividing the number of shared unique clonotypes by the size of the smaller repertoire. Three approaches were used to assess repertoire richness: RTK rarefaction, the Chao1 estimator, and Recon v2.1 estimates of unobserved clonotypes. Generation probabilities for all TCRbeta clonotypes obtained by the gDNA method from several donors were computed using OLGA. Sourced from immuneACCESS, this table was stored by TCRdb with only in-frame sequences that have V and J called. A share of the clones is absent; for the studies checked, an unresolved V gene accounts for under half, and the remainder has no known explanation. Clonal size and the V and J genes are those of that table, whereas D and trimming came from the DNA. This sample has roughly 2.2 million clones in its table, and 90% to 95% of those were observed once. The ten largest clones capture about 0.41% of the sample.

This sample is drawn from a study of shared clonotypes between healthy human individuals (TCRdb year 2020). In terms of the full investigation: The cohort included three men and two women between 18 and 49 years of age. Leukapheresis yielded between about 0.9 and 10 billion PBMCs per donor. Per donor, three plates each were used for CD4 naive and CD4 memory, two for CD8 naive, and one for CD8 memory. To estimate repertoire size and how much clonotypes are shared between individuals, the study performed deep sequencing of blood TCR repertoires from roughly five healthy adults. To increase sequencing depth and limit assay-specific biases, different laboratories used diverse techniques to prepare libraries and sequence TCR repertoires.

The research as a whole found: Because the study included only a small number of donors, the genetic and exposure-history diversity represented was limited. Sharing across several donors was observed for around 4.8% of naive CD4, less than 4% of naive CD8, over 2% of memory CD4, and roughly 0.4% of memory CD8 clonotypes. Pairwise subsampling indicated that sequencing depth was expected to affect the degree of clonotype sharing among donors. Naive subsets generally had larger estimated clonotype richness than memory subsets. Compared with non-shared clonotypes, clonotypes shared by all four sorted-subset donors had higher generation probabilities. Even with the large sequencing depth, rarefaction of the sorted-subset datasets indicated that sequencing was incomplete. Sampling was restricted to blood, and TCR repertoires in tissue are likely to differ from TCR repertoires in blood.

The donors were healthy, HIV-negative adults who had no recently reported acute infections or vaccinations. All donors were Caucasian adults living in Nashville, Tennessee, USA. CD4+ T cells were enriched by magnetic negative selection, after which naive cells were positively selected on CD45RA and the negative fraction was taken as the memory subset. After blood collection by leukapheresis, PBMCs were isolated using Ficoll-Histopaque density gradient centrifugation and then cryopreserved in the vapor phase of liquid nitrogen. Analytical flow cytometry was used to check the purity and quantity of every magnetically sorted T cell population. Each sorted fraction had its genomic DNA isolated and then quantified by UV absorbance on a Nanodrop 2000c.

The source of this sequence is a man younger than 30 in good health. Some clones in this sample may be carry-over from other donors' samples. Sequenced: naive CD4+ T cells from PBMCs. The cell subset or site tag for this specimen amounts to: CD45RA+ positively selected. This chain is built from TRBV7-2 and TRBJ1-5, with a tentative D gene TRBD1 over 5 matching bases. For the CDR3, the sequence is CASSLTGDQPQHF. In nucleotide form, the sequence is TGTGCCAGCAGCCTCACGGGGGATCAGCCCCAGCATTTT.